This T cell receptor (beta chain) comes out of a study of blood T cell repertoires in COVID-19. Overall study: PBMCs, B-cell-depleted T cells, or T cells provided the cDNA or gDNA that made up the material.

How the authors handled the data: Amplification from reference gene primers served as the basis for estimated nucleated cell counts. The assay was immunoSEQ multiplex PCR, and TCRdb's table has in-frame clones only and misses some. From that table come the V and J calls and clone size; the DNA was used to work out D and trimming. The sample includes around 300,000 clones, 80% to 90% of them seen just once. Trimming removed 5 bases from V and 4 bases from J; junction bases left unmatched: 8. Germline CDR1 reads LNHNV; CDR2 reads YYDKDF (reference sequence). The CDR3 length is 16 residues. Participants had their cohort set by participant-reported clinical history. Recovery among Cohort 3 donors was established by two negative PCRs, clearance, or symptom resolution.

The chain carries TRBV15 and TRBJ2-5; 12 bases match TRBD2. The clonotype originates from a young woman who had recovered from COVID-19. The specimen was PBMCs or T cells enriched from blood (not recorded which). CDR3 protein: CATSPLLAGGGETQYF. The CDR3 DNA follows: TGTGCCACCAGCCCCCTACTAGCGGGGGGAGGAGAGACCCAGTACTTC.